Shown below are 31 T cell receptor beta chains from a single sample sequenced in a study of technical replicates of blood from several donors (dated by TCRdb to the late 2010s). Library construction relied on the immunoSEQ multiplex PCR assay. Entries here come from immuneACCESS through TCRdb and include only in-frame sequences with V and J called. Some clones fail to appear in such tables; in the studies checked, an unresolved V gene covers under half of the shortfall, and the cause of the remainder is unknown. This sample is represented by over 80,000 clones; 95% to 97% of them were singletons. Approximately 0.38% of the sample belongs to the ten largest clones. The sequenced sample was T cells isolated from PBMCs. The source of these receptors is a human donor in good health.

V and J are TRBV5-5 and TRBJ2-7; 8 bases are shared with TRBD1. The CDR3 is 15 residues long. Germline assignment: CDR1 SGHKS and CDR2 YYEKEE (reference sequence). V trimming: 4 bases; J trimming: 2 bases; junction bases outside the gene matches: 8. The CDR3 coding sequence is TGTGCCAGCAGCAGAGTACAGGGGGATGCCTACGAGCAGTACTTC. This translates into CASSRVQGDAYEQYF.

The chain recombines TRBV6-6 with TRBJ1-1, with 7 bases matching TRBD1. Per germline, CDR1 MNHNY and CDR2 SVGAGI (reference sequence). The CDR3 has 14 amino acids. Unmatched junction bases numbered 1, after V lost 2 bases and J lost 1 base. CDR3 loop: CASSYRGRNTEAFF. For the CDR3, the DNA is TGTGCCAGCAGTTACAGGGGGCGGAACACTGAAGCTTTCTTT.

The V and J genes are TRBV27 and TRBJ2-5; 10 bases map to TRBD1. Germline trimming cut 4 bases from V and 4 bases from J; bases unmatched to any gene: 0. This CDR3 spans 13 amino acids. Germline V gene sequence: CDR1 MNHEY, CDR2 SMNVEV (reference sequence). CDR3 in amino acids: CASSWDRGETQYF. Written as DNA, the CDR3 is TGTGCCAGCAGTTGGGACAGGGGAGAGACCCAGTACTTC.

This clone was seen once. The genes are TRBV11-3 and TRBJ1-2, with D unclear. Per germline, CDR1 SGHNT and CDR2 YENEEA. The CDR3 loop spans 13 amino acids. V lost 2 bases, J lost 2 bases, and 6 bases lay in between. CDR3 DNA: TGTGCCAGCAGCTTATACGGGAACTATGGCTACACCTTC. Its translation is CASSLYGNYGYTF. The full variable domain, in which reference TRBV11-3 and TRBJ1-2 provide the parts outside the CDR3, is EAGVVQSPRYKIIEKKQPVAFWCNPISGHNTLYWYLQNLGQGPELLIRYENEEAVDDSQLPKDRFSAERLKGVDSTLKIQPAELGDSAVYLCASSLYGNYGYTFGSGTRLTVV.

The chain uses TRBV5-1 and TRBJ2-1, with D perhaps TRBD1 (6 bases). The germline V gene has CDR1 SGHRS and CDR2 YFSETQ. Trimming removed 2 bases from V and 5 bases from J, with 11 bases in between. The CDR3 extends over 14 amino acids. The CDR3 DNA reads TGCGCCAGCAGCTTTGGACAGCCCAACAATGAGCAGTTCTTC. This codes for CASSFGQPNNEQFF.

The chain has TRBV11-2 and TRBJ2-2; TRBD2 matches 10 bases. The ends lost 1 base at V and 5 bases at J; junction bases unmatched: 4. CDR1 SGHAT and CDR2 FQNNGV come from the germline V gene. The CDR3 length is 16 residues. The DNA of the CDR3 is TGTGCCAGCAGCTTAGCTAGCGGGAGTATTACCGGGGAGCTGTTTTTT. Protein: CASSLASGSITGELFF.

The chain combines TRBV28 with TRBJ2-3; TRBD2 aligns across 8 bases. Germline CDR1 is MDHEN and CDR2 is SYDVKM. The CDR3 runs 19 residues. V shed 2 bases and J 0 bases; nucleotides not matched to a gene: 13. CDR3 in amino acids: CASSLRVYSSGPSTDTQYF. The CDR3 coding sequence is TGTGCCAGCAGTTTAAGGGTCTATTCTAGCGGGCCTAGCACAGATACGCAGTATTTT.

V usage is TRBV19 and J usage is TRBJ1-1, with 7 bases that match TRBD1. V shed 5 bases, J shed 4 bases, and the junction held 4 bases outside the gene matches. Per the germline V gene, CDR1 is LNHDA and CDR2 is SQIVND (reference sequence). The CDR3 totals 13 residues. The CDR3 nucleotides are TGTGCCAGTAGTTCACAGGGGCCCACTGAAGCTTTCTTT. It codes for CASSSQGPTEAFF.

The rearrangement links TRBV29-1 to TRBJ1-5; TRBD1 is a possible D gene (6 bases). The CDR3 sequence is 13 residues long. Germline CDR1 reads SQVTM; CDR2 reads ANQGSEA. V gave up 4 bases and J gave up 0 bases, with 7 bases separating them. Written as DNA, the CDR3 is TGCAGCGTTGCAGGGGATAGCAATCAGCCCCAGCATTTT. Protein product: CSVAGDSNQPQHF.

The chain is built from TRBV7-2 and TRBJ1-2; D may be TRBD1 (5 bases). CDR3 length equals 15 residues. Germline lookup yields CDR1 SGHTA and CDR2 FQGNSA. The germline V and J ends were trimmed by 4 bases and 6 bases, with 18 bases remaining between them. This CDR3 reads CASSSIPIVGDGYTF. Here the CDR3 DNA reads TGTGCCAGCAGCTCAATACCCATTGTAGGGGATGGCTACACCTTC.

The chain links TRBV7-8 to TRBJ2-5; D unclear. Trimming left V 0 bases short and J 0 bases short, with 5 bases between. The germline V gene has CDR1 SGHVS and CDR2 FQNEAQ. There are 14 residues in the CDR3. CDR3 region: CASSLARYQETQYF. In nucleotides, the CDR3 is TGTGCCAGCAGCTTAGCCAGGTACCAAGAGACCCAGTACTTC.

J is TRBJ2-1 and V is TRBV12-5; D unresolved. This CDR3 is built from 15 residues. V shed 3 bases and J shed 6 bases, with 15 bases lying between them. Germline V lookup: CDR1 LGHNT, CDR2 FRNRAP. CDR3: CASGLTDRYGNEQFF. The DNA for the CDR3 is TGTGCTAGTGGTTTAACCGATCGGTACGGCAATGAGCAGTTCTTC.

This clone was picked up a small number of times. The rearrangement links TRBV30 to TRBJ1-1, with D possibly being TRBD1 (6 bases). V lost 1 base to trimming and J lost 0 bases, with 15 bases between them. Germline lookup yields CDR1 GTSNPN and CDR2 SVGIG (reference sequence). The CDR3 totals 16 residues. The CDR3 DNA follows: TGTGCCTGGAGTGGCGGGGGGGCCGAGATGAACACTGAAGCTTTCTTT. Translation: CAWSGGGAEMNTEAFF.

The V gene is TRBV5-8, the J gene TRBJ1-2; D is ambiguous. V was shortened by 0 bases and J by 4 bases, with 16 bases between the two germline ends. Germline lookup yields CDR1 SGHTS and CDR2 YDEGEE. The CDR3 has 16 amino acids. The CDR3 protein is CASSLGHSAGTYGYTF. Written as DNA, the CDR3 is TGTGCCAGCAGCTTGGGACACAGTGCAGGAACCTATGGCTACACCTTC.

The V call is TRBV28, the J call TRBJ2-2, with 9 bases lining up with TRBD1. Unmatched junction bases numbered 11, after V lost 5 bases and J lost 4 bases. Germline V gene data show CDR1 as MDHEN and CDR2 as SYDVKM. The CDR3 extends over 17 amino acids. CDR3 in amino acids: CASSLHPGTGTTGELFF. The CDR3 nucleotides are TGTGCCAGCAGTCTACACCCCGGGACAGGGACCACCGGGGAGCTGTTTTTT.

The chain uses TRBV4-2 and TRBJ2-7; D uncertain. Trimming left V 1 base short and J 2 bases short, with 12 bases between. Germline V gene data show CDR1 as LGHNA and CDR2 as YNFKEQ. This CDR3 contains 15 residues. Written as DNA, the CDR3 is TGTGCCAGCAGCCAAGTACCGGTGATGCCCTACGAGCAGTACTTC. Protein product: CASSQVPVMPYEQYF.

CDR3 residues: CASSMTGSYEQYF. DNA of the CDR3: TGTGCCAGTAGTATGACTGGCTCCTACGAGCAGTACTTC. The chain couples TRBV19 to TRBJ2-7; D is undetermined. V shed 3 bases and J shed 0 bases, with 6 bases lying between them. CDR1 LNHDA and CDR2 SQIVND come from the germline V gene (reference sequence). The CDR3 totals 13 residues. The whole variable domain, filled in from reference TRBV19 and TRBJ2-7, reads DGGITQSPKYLFRKEGQNVTLSCEQNLNHDAMYWYRQDPGQGLRLIYYSQIVNDFQKGDIAEGYSVSREKKESFPLTVTSAQKNPTAFYLCASSMTGSYEQYFGPGTRLTVT.

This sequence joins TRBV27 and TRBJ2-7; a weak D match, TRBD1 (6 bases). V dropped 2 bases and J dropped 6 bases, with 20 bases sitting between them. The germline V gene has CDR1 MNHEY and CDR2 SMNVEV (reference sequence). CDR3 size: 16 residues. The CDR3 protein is CASSLKRSGVYGEQYF. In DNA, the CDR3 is TGTGCCAGCAGTTTAAAAAGGTCAGGGGTCTACGGCGAGCAGTACTTC.

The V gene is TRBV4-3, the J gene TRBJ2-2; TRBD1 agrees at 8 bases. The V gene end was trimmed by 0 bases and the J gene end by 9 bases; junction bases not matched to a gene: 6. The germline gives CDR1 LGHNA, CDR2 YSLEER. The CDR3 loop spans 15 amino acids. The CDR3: CASSQEQGATRELFF. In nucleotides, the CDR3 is TGCGCCAGCAGCCAAGAGCAGGGGGCGACCCGGGAGCTGTTTTTT.

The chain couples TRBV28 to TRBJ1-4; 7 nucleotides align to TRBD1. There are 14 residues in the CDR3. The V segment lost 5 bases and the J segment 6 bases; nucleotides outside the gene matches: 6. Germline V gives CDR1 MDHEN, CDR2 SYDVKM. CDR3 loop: CASSQTGADEKLFF. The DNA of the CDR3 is TGTGCCAGCAGTCAAACAGGGGCAGATGAAAAACTGTTTTTT. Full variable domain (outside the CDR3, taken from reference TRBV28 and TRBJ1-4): DVKVTQSSRYLVKRTGEKVFLECVQDMDHENMFWYRQDPGLGLRLIYFSYDVKMKEKGDIPEGYSVSREKKERFSLILESASTNQTSMYLCASSQTGADEKLFFGSGTQLSVL.

CDR3 bases: TGTGCCAGCAGCGGATCAACTAGCGGGAGGTTCTCAGATACGCAGTATTTT. This sequence encodes CASSGSTSGRFSDTQYF. The chain recombines TRBV9 with TRBJ2-3; 12 nucleotides match TRBD2. The ends lost 3 bases at V and 4 bases at J; junction bases unmatched: 9. Germline-derived CDR1 and CDR2 are SGDLS and YYNGEE. The CDR3 has 17 amino acids.

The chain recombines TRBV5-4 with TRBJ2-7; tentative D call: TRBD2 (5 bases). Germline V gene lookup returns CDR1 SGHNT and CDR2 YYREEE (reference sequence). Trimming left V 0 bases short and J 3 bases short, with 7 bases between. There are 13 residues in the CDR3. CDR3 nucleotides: TGTGCCAGCAGCTTGGCGGGATTCTACGAGCAGTACTTC. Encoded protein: CASSLAGFYEQYF.

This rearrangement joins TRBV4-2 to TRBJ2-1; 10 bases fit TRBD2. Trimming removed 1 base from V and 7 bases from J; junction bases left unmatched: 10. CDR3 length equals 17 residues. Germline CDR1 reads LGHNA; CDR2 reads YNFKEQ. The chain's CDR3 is CASSQGLPSGSNNEQFF. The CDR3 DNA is TGTGCCAGCAGCCAAGGGCTGCCTAGCGGGAGTAATAATGAGCAGTTCTTC.

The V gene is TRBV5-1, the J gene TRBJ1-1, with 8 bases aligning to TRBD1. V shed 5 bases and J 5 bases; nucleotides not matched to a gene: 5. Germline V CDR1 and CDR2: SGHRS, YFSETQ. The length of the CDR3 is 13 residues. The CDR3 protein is CASRTTGVTEAFF. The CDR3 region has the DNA TGCGCCAGCAGAACGACAGGGGTAACTGAAGCTTTCTTT.

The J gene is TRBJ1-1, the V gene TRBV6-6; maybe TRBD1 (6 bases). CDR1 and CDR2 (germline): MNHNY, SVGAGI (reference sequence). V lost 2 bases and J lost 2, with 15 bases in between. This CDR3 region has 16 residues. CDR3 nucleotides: TGTGCCAGCAGTTACCTGCTACGGGGGGCAAACACTGAAGCTTTCTTT. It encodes CASSYLLRGANTEAFF.

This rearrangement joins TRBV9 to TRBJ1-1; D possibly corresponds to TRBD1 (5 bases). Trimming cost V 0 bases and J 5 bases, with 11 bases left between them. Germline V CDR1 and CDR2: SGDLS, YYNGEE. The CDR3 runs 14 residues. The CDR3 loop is CASSVAGEQTEAFF. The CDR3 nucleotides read TGTGCCAGCAGCGTAGCGGGGGAACAAACTGAAGCTTTCTTT. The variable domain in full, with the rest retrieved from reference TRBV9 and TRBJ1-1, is DSGVTQTPKHLITATGQRVTLRCSPRSGDLSVYWYQQSLDQGLQFLIQYYNGEERAKGNILERFSAQQFPDLHSELNLSSLELGDSALYFCASSVAGEQTEAFFGQGTRLTVV.

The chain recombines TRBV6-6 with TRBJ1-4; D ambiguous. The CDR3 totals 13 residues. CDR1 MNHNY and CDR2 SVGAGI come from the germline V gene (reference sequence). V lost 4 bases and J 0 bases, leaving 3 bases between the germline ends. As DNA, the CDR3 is TGTGCCAGCAGTTCCGCAACTAATGAAAAACTGTTTTTT. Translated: CASSSATNEKLFF.

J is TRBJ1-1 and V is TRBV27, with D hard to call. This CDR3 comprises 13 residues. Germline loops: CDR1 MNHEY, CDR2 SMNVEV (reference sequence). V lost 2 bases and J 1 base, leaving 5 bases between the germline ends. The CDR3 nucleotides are TGTGCCAGCAGTTTAGCGAGGAACACTGAAGCTTTCTTT. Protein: CASSLARNTEAFF.

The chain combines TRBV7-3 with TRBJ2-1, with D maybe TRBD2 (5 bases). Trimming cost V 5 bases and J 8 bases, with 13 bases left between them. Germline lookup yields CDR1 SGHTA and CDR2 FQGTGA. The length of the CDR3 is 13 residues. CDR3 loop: CASSPTSGDEQFF. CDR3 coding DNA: TGTGCCAGCAGCCCTACGAGCGGTGATGAGCAGTTCTTC.

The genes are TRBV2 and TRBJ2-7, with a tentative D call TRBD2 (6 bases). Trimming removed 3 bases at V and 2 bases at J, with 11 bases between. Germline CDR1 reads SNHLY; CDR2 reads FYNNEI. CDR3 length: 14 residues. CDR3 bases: TGTGCCAGCAGTGACTGGGCGGGAACCTACGAGCAGTACTTC. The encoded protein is CASSDWAGTYEQYF.

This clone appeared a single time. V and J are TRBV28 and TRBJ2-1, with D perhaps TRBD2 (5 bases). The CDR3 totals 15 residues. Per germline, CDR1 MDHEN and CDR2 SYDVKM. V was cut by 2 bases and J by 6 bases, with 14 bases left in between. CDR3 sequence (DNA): TGTGCCAGCAGTTTAGGTCTAGCTTTATCCAATGAGCAGTTCTTC. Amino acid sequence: CASSLGLALSNEQFF.